These 19 T cell receptor beta chains were all obtained from the same sample, sequenced in a study of response to subunit inactivated influenza vaccine. Each CDR3 protein gets one entry after TCRdb re-called the RT-PCR reads with MiXCR. The sample contains about 540,000 distinct CDR3 sequences, around a quarter of which appear only once. This same sample was also taken into another study, of T cells expressing NK-cell markers. Per that paper: UMIs accompanied the 5'RACE template switching by which TCR beta cDNA was made.

Sample: CD4+ T cells sorted from PBMCs, taken approximately 13 days after vaccination. The receptors were sampled from a man aged 50 to 59 who received an inactivated influenza vaccine.

This clonotype was observed a few times. The chain couples TRBV20-1 to TRBJ2-7, with 10 bases lining up with TRBD2. Looked up from germline, CDR1 is DFQATT and CDR2 is SNEGSKA (reference sequence). This CDR3 region has 14 residues. V lost 2 bases and J lost 4; bases outside the gene matches: 5. The chain's CDR3 is CSARLAGGAYEQYF. The CDR3 DNA reads TGCAGTGCTAGATTAGCGGGGGGCGCATACGAGCAGTACTTC.

The gene calls are TRBV2 and TRBJ1-5; 7 bases map to TRBD1. From germline, CDR1 is SNHLY and CDR2 FYNNEI. Trimming took 5 bases from V and 0 from J; bases not matched to a gene: 7. CDR3 length equals 16 residues. Written as DNA, the CDR3 is TGTGCCAGCAGTCGACAGGGACCAAATAGCAATCAGCCCCAGCATTTT. Translated, it gives CASSRQGPNSNQPQHF. The variable domain in full, completed from reference TRBV2 and TRBJ1-5, reads EPEVTQTPSHQVTQMGQEVILRCVPISNHLYFYWYRQILGQKVEFLVSFYNNEISEKSEIFDDQFSVERPDGSNFTLKIRSTKLEDSAMYFCASSRQGPNSNQPQHFGDGTRLSIL.

With regard to this clonotype: This could be a read error, since a much larger clone is one nucleotide away. The rearrangement joins TRBV20-1 to TRBJ2-2, with D uncertain. The V end was cut by 5 bases, the J end by 8 bases, with 6 bases between. The CDR3 length is 10 residues. Germline CDR1 and CDR2: DFQATT and SNEGSKA (reference sequence). The CDR3 DNA sequence: TGCAGTGCTGCGGATGGGGAGCTGTTTTTT. This sequence encodes CSAADGELFF.

This clonotype came up a few times. V and J are TRBV20-1 and TRBJ2-5; weak D call: TRBD1 (5 bases). The CDR3 length is 12 residues. Germline V lookup: CDR1 DFQATT, CDR2 SNEGSKA (reference sequence). Trimming shortened V by 2 bases and J by 4 bases, and 8 bases separated the two germline ends. This chain's CDR3 is CSARQGIETQYF. CDR3 in DNA: TGCAGTGCTAGACAGGGAATAGAGACCCAGTACTTC.

The chain has TRBV12-3 or TRBV12-4 and TRBJ2-1; D unclear. The CDR3 runs 13 residues. V lost 1 base, J lost 8 bases, and 9 bases lay in between. CDR3 bases: TGTGCCAGCAGTTTAGACACCGTGGATGAGCAGTTCTTC. Its translation: CASSLDTVDEQFF.

This sequence joins TRBV7-2 and TRBJ1-1; D call uncertain. With 5 bases removed from V and 3 bases from J, the gap between germline ends came to 13 bases. The CDR3 is 14 residues long. The germline CDR1 and CDR2 sequences are SGHTA and FQGNSA. The CDR3 protein is CASSPRTGYTEAFF. The DNA of the CDR3 is TGTGCCAGCAGCCCTCGAACGGGCTACACTGAAGCTTTCTTT.

The chain uses TRBV3-1 and TRBJ1-1; D call uncertain. The CDR3 spans 14 residues. Trimming cost V 2 bases and J 6 bases, with 13 bases left between them. Germline loops: CDR1 LGHDT, CDR2 YNNKEL (reference sequence). This CDR3 reads CASSQRAGIPEAFF. The DNA for the CDR3 is TGTGCCAGCAGCCAAAGGGCCGGGATTCCTGAAGCTTTCTTT.

This clonotype has more than one count but fewer than ten. The chain employs TRBV14 and TRBJ1-5; the D gene is possibly TRBD1 (5 bases). CDR3 size: 14 residues. Trimming took 4 bases from V and 3 from J, leaving 10 bases between them. Looked up from germline, CDR1 is SGHDN and CDR2 is FVKESK. The CDR3: CASSRGGNNQPQHF. As DNA, the CDR3 is TGTGCCAGCAGCCGCGGGGGAAACAATCAGCCCCAGCATTTT.

This clonotype was picked up a small number of times. The CDR3 DNA reads TGTGCCAGCAGGGAGACAGGAACTAGCTCCTACGAGCAGTACTTC. It is translated as CASRETGTSSYEQYF. The gene calls are TRBV12-3 or TRBV12-4 and TRBJ2-7, with a tentative D call TRBD1 (6 bases). V was cut by 6 bases and J by 0 bases, with 15 bases left in between. This CDR3 region has 15 residues.

This clonotype was recorded a few times. This chain connects TRBV20-1 to TRBJ1-1; D is unclear. There are 13 residues in the CDR3. Trimming shortened V by 5 bases and J by 4 bases, and 14 bases separated the two germline ends. Germline loops: CDR1 DFQATT, CDR2 SNEGSKA (reference sequence). CDR3 in DNA: TGCAGTGCTGACCCCCGGCGGTCCACTGAAGCTTTCTTT. Translating it yields CSADPRRSTEAFF.

This clonotype was observed a few times. The chain employs TRBV20-1 and TRBJ2-3, with 8 bases that match TRBD1. V lost 4 bases to trimming and J lost 3 bases; unmatched junction nucleotides: 9. Germline CDR1 and CDR2: DFQATT and SNEGSKA (reference sequence). The CDR3 sequence is 15 residues long. The CDR3 DNA sequence: TGCAGTGCTACCCGGACAGGGTCTGATACAGATACGCAGTATTTT. It specifies CSATRTGSDTDTQYF.

The V gene is TRBV28, the J gene TRBJ2-7, with TRBD1 matching over 9 bases. V gave up 6 bases and J gave up 1 base; unmatched junction bases: 7. Germline V CDR1 and CDR2: MDHEN, SYDVKM. The CDR3 extends over 15 amino acids. The DNA for the CDR3 is TGTGCCAGCAGGAAACAGGGGGCGCGATCCTACGAGCAGTACTTC. Protein: CASRKQGARSYEQYF.

This rearrangement joins TRBV6-2 or TRBV6-3 to TRBJ2-2, with a tentative D call TRBD1 (7 bases). The CDR3 consists of 14 residues. Trimming left V 7 bases short and J 4 bases short, with 13 bases between. Germline V gene sequence: CDR1 MNHEY, CDR2 SVGEGT. The CDR3 DNA sequence: TGTGCCAGCATTCAGGGGGGTTTCACCGGGGAGCTGTTTTTT. Encoded protein: CASIQGGFTGELFF.

This clonotype was observed a few times. V gene TRBV29-1 combines with J gene TRBJ2-5, with D perhaps TRBD1 or TRBD2 (6 bases each). CDR1 is SQVTM, CDR2 ANQGSEA, per germline. The CDR3 spans 16 residues. Between the trimmed V and J ends, which lost 3 bases and 2 bases, there was a span of 19 bases. In DNA form, the CDR3 reads TGCAGCGTTGATTCCCGGAGGAGGGGGACTCAAGAGACCCAGTACTTC. Residues: CSVDSRRRGTQETQYF. The whole variable domain, remainder taken from reference TRBV29-1 and TRBJ2-5, is SAVISQKPSRDICQRGTSLTIQCQVDSQVTMMFWYRQQPGQSLTLIATANQGSEATYESGFVIDKFPISRPNLTFSTLTVSNMSPEDSSIYLCSVDSRRRGTQETQYFGPGTRLLVL.

This clonotype was counted between two and nine times. This chain connects TRBV9 to TRBJ1-6; D not resolved. Trimming shortened V by 0 bases and J by 4 bases, and 8 bases separated the two germline ends. Germline assignment: CDR1 SGDLS and CDR2 YYNGEE. CDR3 length: 15 residues. The CDR3 DNA follows: TGTGCCAGCAGCGTAGATGTCGGTTATAATTCACCCCTCCACTTT. Protein sequence: CASSVDVGYNSPLHF.

This clonotype was recorded a few times. The genes are TRBV5-1 and TRBJ2-1; 9 bases map to TRBD1. The ends lost 0 bases at V and 4 bases at J; junction bases unmatched: 8. The CDR3 is made up of 17 amino acids. Germline V lookup: CDR1 SGHRS, CDR2 YFSETQ. The DNA of the CDR3 is TGCGCCAGCAGCTTGGCGTGGGGGACAGGGACATACAATGAGCAGTTCTTC. Residues: CASSLAWGTGTYNEQFF.

The rearrangement joins TRBV11-2 to TRBJ2-7; D ambiguous. Trimming left V 1 base short and J 3 bases short, with 10 bases between. CDR1 is SGHAT, CDR2 FQNNGV, per germline. This CDR3 comprises 14 residues. As DNA, the CDR3 is TGTGCCAGCAGCTTAGTGCGCGGATACTACGAGCAGTACTTC. Residues: CASSLVRGYYEQYF.

The J gene is TRBJ2-5, the V gene TRBV20-1; 7 bases match TRBD1. Unmatched junction bases numbered 9, after V lost 0 bases and J lost 5 bases. Germline lookup yields CDR1 DFQATT and CDR2 SNEGSKA (reference sequence). This CDR3 spans 15 amino acids. CDR3 sequence reads: CSARDTRGIWETQYF. DNA for the CDR3: TGCAGTGCTAGAGATACCAGGGGGATTTGGGAGACCCAGTACTTC.

V gene TRBV7-9 combines with J gene TRBJ1-5; D unresolved. The V end lost 4 bases, the J end lost 2 bases, and 9 bases lay between the germline ends. Per the germline V gene, CDR1 is SEHNR and CDR2 is FQNEAQ (reference sequence). The CDR3 has 14 residues. The CDR3 spells CASSSTNRNQPQHF. The CDR3 nucleotides are TGTGCCAGCAGCTCTACGAACCGCAATCAGCCCCAGCATTTT.